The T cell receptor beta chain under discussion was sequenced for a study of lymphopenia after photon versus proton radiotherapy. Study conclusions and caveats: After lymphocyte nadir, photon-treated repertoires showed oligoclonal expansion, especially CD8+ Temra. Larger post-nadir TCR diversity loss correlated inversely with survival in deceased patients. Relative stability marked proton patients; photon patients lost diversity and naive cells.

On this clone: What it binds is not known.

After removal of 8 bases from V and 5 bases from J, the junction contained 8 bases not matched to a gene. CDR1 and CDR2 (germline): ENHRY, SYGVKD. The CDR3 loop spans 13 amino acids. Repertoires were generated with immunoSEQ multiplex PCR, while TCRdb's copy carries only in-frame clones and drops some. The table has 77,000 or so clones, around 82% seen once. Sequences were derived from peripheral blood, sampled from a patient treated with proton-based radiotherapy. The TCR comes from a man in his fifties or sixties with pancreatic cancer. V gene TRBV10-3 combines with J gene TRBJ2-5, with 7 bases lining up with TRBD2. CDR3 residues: CAISSGTGETQYF. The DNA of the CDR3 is TGTGCCATCTCCAGCGGGACGGGGGAGACCCAGTACTTC.